A single sample gave rise to the 21 T cell receptor beta chains below, sequenced in a study of T-cell reconstitution after alpha-beta-depleted transplantation in children. Unique molecular identifiers were incorporated into the prepared TCRbeta library. TCRdb recomputed calls from the PCR reads with MiXCR, one row per CDR3 protein. Of about 610,000 distinct CDR3 sequences listed, roughly 10% were seen once; the top ten hold less than 5%. The sequences come from PBMCs from the stem cell graft donor, collected from the stem cell graft. All receptors derive from a human donor who donated a stem cell graft to a child with acute myeloid leukemia.

This clonotype occurred a few times. V and J are TRBV6-2 or TRBV6-3 and TRBJ2-5; D unresolved. The CDR3 is made up of 15 amino acids. V lost 6 bases and J 4 bases, leaving 18 bases between the germline ends. Germline V lookup: CDR1 MNHEY, CDR2 SVGEGT. CDR3 residues: CASRESFPLRETQYF. For the CDR3, the DNA is TGTGCCAGCAGAGAGTCGTTTCCCCTGAGAGAGACCCAGTACTTC.

This clonotype was seen many times. The CDR3 spells CASSPTSGESTDTQYF. CDR3 nucleotide sequence: TGTGCCAGCAGCCCTACTAGCGGGGAGAGCACAGATACGCAGTATTTT. This chain connects TRBV7-9 to TRBJ2-3; 10 bases are shared with TRBD2. The germline V gene encodes CDR1 SEHNR and CDR2 FQNEAQ (reference sequence). V dropped 5 bases and J dropped 0; count of bases not matched to a gene: 5. The CDR3 covers 16 residues.

This clonotype appeared many times. The rearrangement links TRBV5-1 to TRBJ2-1; 9 nucleotides agree with TRBD2. This CDR3 region has 16 residues. V lost 1 base, J lost 6 bases, and 8 bases stayed unmatched. From germline, CDR1 is SGHRS and CDR2 YFSETQ. The CDR3 DNA reads TGCGCCAGCAGCTTGATGGGTAGCGGGAGTCGCAATGAGCAGTTCTTC. Encoded protein: CASSLMGSGSRNEQFF. The full variable domain, rest sourced from reference TRBV5-1 and TRBJ2-1, is KAGVTQTPRYLIKTRGQQVTLSCSPISGHRSVSWYQQTPGQGLQFLFEYFSETQRNKGNFPGRFSGRQFSNSRSEMNVSTLELGDSALYLCASSLMGSGSRNEQFFGPGTRLTVL.

This rearrangement joins TRBV20-1 to TRBJ2-7; weak D call: TRBD1 (6 bases). The CDR3 sequence is 12 residues long. CDR1 is DFQATT and CDR2 is SNEGSKA in the germline V gene (reference sequence). Trimming removed 6 bases from V and 4 bases from J, with 13 bases in between. Here the CDR3 reads CSAVAQGYEQYF. In nucleotides, the CDR3 is TGCAGTGCGGTGGCCCAGGGGTACGAGCAGTACTTC.

The V and J genes are TRBV7-3 and TRBJ1-2; D gene unclear. The CDR3 loop spans 14 amino acids. The V and J ends lost 0 bases and 7 bases respectively, with 12 bases between them. Germline V gene data show CDR1 as SGHTA and CDR2 as FQGTGA. CDR3 protein: CASSLTAGNSGYTF. The CDR3 DNA sequence: TGTGCCAGCAGCTTAACGGCTGGGAATAGTGGCTACACCTTC.

The chain links TRBV18 to TRBJ2-1; TRBD1 matches at 12 bases. The CDR3 covers 13 residues. The V and J ends lost 0 bases and 15 bases, in that order; junction bases with no gene match: 3. Germline CDR1 is KGHSH and CDR2 is LQKENI. The CDR3 protein is CASSPPGQGASFF. The DNA for the CDR3 is TGTGCCAGCTCACCACCGGGACAGGGGGCGTCGTTCTTC.

This clonotype was seen more than once but under ten times. V usage is TRBV5-1 and J usage is TRBJ2-7; 12 bases match TRBD2. Germline assignment: CDR1 SGHRS and CDR2 YFSETQ. This CDR3 is 14 amino acids long. V lost 4 bases, J lost 12 bases, and 11 bases stayed unmatched. The chain's CDR3 is CASSPGGLAGPRYF. CDR3 DNA sequence: TGCGCCAGCAGCCCGGGTGGACTAGCGGGGCCACGGTACTTC. Full variable domain (rest looked up from reference TRBV5-1 and TRBJ2-7): KAGVTQTPRYLIKTRGQQVTLSCSPISGHRSVSWYQQTPGQGLQFLFEYFSETQRNKGNFPGRFSGRQFSNSRSEMNVSTLELGDSALYLCASSPGGLAGPRYFGPGTRLTVT.

The rearrangement links TRBV9 to TRBJ1-4; D is possibly TRBD1 (6 bases). The CDR3 has 17 residues. The germline V and J ends were trimmed by 0 bases and 7 bases, with 19 bases remaining between them. Germline V gives CDR1 SGDLS, CDR2 YYNGEE. As DNA, the CDR3 is TGTGCCAGCAGCGTAGGCCCCGCCGGAACAGGGACTGAAAAACTGTTTTTT. The encoded protein is CASSVGPAGTGTEKLFF.

This clonotype was observed a handful of times. The chain combines TRBV11-2 with TRBJ2-1; no clear D. Trimming shortened V by 1 base and J by 5 bases, and 15 bases separated the two germline ends. The length of the CDR3 is 16 residues. CDR1 is SGHAT, CDR2 FQNNGV, per germline. The DNA for the CDR3 is TGTGCCAGCAGCTTAGCGATGTTGAGACTCCACAATGAGCAGTTCTTC. Translation: CASSLAMLRLHNEQFF.

This sequence joins TRBV7-2 and TRBJ1-1; D call uncertain. The CDR3 covers 14 residues. Looked up from germline, CDR1 is SGHTA and CDR2 is FQGNSA. Trimming removed 2 bases at V and 6 bases at J, with 13 bases between. CDR3 region: CASSLNPRGPEAFF. CDR3 DNA sequence: TGTGCCAGCAGCTTAAACCCCAGAGGCCCTGAAGCTTTCTTT. The full variable domain, rest sourced from reference TRBV7-2 and TRBJ1-1, is GAGVSQSPSNKVTEKGKDVELRCDPISGHTALYWYRQSLGQGLEFLIYFQGNSAPDKSGLPSDRFSAERTGGSVSTLTIQRTQQEDSAVYLCASSLNPRGPEAFFGQGTRLTVV.

In this sample, this clonotype turned up many times. The V gene is TRBV27, the J gene TRBJ2-1, with 8 bases aligning to TRBD2. CDR1 and CDR2 from the germline V gene are MNHEY and SMNVEV (reference sequence). The V gene end was trimmed by 6 bases and the J gene end by 7 bases; junction bases not matched to a gene: 8. The CDR3 has 14 amino acids. CDR3: CASRRSGTSNEQFF. CDR3 bases: TGTGCCAGCAGAAGGTCCGGGACTAGTAATGAGCAGTTCTTC.

There are many counts of this clonotype. V and J are TRBV5-6 and TRBJ2-7; D is possibly TRBD1 or TRBD2 (5 bases each). Trimming left V 4 bases short and J 3 bases short, with 17 bases between. Looked up from germline, CDR1 is SGHDT and CDR2 is YYEEEE. The CDR3 contains 15 residues. CDR3 in DNA: TGTGCCAGCAGCCAACAAGGGGAGCTTAGCTACGAGCAGTACTTC. It translates to CASSQQGELSYEQYF.

This clonotype was seen a handful of times. V and J are TRBV29-1 and TRBJ2-1; 9 bases map to TRBD2. Germline V lookup: CDR1 SQVTM, CDR2 ANQGSEA. This CDR3 has 17 residues. V shed 1 base, J shed 4 bases, and the junction held 11 bases outside the gene matches. CDR3 sequence (DNA): TGCAGCGTTGAAGGGGTTAGCGGGGGTAGTAGTTACAATGAGCAGTTCTTC. Residues: CSVEGVSGGSSYNEQFF.

This clonotype was counted a few times. DNA of the CDR3: TGTGCCTGGAGTGGGGGCTTTATCAATGAGCAGTTCTTC. Protein product: CAWSGGFINEQFF. V gene TRBV30 combines with J gene TRBJ2-1; possible D gene TRBD1, 5 bases. Germline V CDR1 and CDR2: GTSNPN, SVGIG (reference sequence). Trimming left V 1 base short and J 6 bases short, with 10 bases between. CDR3 length equals 13 residues.

V usage is TRBV12-3 or TRBV12-4 and J usage is TRBJ2-2, with 8 bases that match TRBD2. CDR3 length: 18 amino acids. V was pared by 3 bases and J by 1 base, with 10 bases of the junction left unmatched. As DNA, the CDR3 is TGTGCCAGCAGTTTTTGGGCGGGAGGACAGAGGAACACCGGGGAGCTGTTTTTT. Translated, it gives CASSFWAGGQRNTGELFF.

This rearrangement joins TRBV11-1 to TRBJ2-7, with no clear D. Trimming took 4 bases from V and 2 from J, leaving 15 bases between them. The CDR3 is 15 residues long. The V gene's germline CDR1 is SGHAT and CDR2 FQDESV (reference sequence). DNA of the CDR3: TGTGCCAGCAGCTCAGCCCGAGTTAGGCCCTACGAGCAGTACTTC. Amino acids: CASSSARVRPYEQYF.

There are many counts of this clonotype. This rearrangement joins TRBV29-1 to TRBJ2-5, with unresolved D. CDR1 and CDR2 (germline): SQVTM, ANQGSEA. This CDR3 contains 12 residues. With 4 bases removed from V and 3 bases from J, the gap between germline ends came to 9 bases. CDR3 bases: TGCAGCGTTGTCGGCCACGAAGAGACCCAGTACTTC. Translation: CSVVGHEETQYF.

The J gene is TRBJ2-2, the V gene TRBV28, with 9 bases lining up with TRBD2. This CDR3 contains 18 residues. With V trimmed by 3 bases and J by 0 bases, 8 bases remained unmatched. Germline assignment: CDR1 MDHEN and CDR2 SYDVKM. The DNA of the CDR3 is TGTGCCAGCAGTTTTTTCCTAGCGGGATATGCGAACACCGGGGAGCTGTTTTTT. The encoded protein is CASSFFLAGYANTGELFF.

This clonotype was detected only a few times. The chain links TRBV4-2 to TRBJ2-5; TRBD2 matches at 8 bases. Germline V lookup: CDR1 LGHNA, CDR2 YNFKEQ. After removal of 1 base from V and 2 bases from J, the junction contained 3 bases not matched to a gene. The CDR3 runs 15 residues. CDR3 loop: CASSQGREAQETQYF. CDR3 DNA sequence: TGTGCCAGCAGCCAAGGGCGGGAGGCACAAGAGACCCAGTACTTC.

This clonotype showed up just a few times. The chain recombines TRBV7-2 with TRBJ1-5; TRBD1 matches at 8 bases. CDR3 size: 16 residues. Germline CDR1 is SGHTA and CDR2 is FQGNSA. J was trimmed by 6 bases and V by 5 bases; bases with no gene match: 12. CDR3 in DNA: TGTGCCAGCAGCCTGAGGACAGGGAGGGGTGGTCAGCCCCAGCATTTT. Its protein is CASSLRTGRGGQPQHF. The whole variable domain, filled in from reference TRBV7-2 and TRBJ1-5, reads GAGVSQSPSNKVTEKGKDVELRCDPISGHTALYWYRQSLGQGLEFLIYFQGNSAPDKSGLPSDRFSAERTGGSVSTLTIQRTQQEDSAVYLCASSLRTGRGGQPQHFGDGTRLSIL.

This clonotype has a handful of counts. The J gene is TRBJ2-7, the V gene TRBV5-1; 9 bases are a match to TRBD1. The CDR3 is made up of 16 amino acids. Germline assignment: CDR1 SGHRS and CDR2 YFSETQ. With V trimmed by 4 bases and J by 2 bases, 10 bases remained unmatched. The CDR3 DNA reads TGCGCCAGCAGCGGGGTCGGGACAGGGCTAGCCTACGAGCAGTACTTC. Protein: CASSGVGTGLAYEQYF.